These 24 T cell receptor beta chains were all obtained from the same sample, sequenced in a study of T cell responses to AZD1222 COVID-19 vaccine. Clones were read by immunoSEQ multiplex PCR, and TCRdb kept only the in-frame ones, dropping some. The sample lists more than 80,000 clones, 75% to 90% occurring once. The starting material was peripheral blood, obtained 28 days after the second AZD1222 dose. The receptors were gathered from an adult who received the AZD1222 COVID-19 vaccine.

The chain employs TRBV4-2 and TRBJ2-7, with D maybe TRBD2 (6 bases). V was pared by 0 bases and J by 4 bases, with 19 bases between. CDR1 LGHNA and CDR2 YNFKEQ come from the germline V gene. The length of the CDR3 is 17 residues. The DNA for the CDR3 is TGTGCCAGCAGCCAAGACCCTAGCGAAGAGGGCCCTTACGAGCAGTACTTC. This gives the protein CASSQDPSEEGPYEQYF.

The chain links TRBV13 to TRBJ1-5, with D tentatively TRBD1 (5 bases). Germline V gene data show CDR1 as PRHDT and CDR2 as FYEKMQ (reference sequence). V was trimmed by 0 bases and J by 7 bases, leaving 13 bases between them. The CDR3 contains 15 residues. Here the CDR3 reads CASSLGRGARQPQHF. The CDR3 coding sequence is TGTGCCAGCAGCTTAGGGAGAGGGGCTCGGCAGCCCCAGCATTTT.

The CDR3: CASSLAGAKNEQYF. The CDR3 DNA sequence: TGTGCCAGTAGTCTAGCGGGAGCCAAGAACGAGCAGTACTTC. This chain links TRBV19 with TRBJ2-7, with TRBD2 identical over 10 bases. Trimming removed 5 bases from V and 5 bases from J; junction bases left unmatched: 6. The CDR3 is 14 amino acids. Germline V gives CDR1 LNHDA, CDR2 SQIVND (reference sequence).

The V call is TRBV7-9, the J call TRBJ1-1; unclear D gene. The CDR3 sequence is 12 residues long. Trimming removed 5 bases from V and 7 bases from J, with 11 bases in between. CDR1 and CDR2 (germline): SEHNR, FQNEAQ (reference sequence). CDR3 sequence (DNA): TGTGCCAGCAGCAAACAGACGGGTGAAGCTTTCTTT. Translation gives CASSKQTGEAFF.

V is TRBV11-3 and J is TRBJ2-1; 12 nucleotides line up with TRBD2. With 4 bases clipped from V and 6 bases from J, the junction kept 10 bases outside the gene matches. The CDR3 loop spans 17 amino acids. Germline V gene data show CDR1 as SGHNT and CDR2 as YENEEA. CDR3 protein: CASSSGTSGHGVNEQFF. Here the CDR3 DNA reads TGTGCCAGCAGCTCCGGGACTAGCGGGCATGGGGTCAATGAGCAGTTCTTC.

This chain joins TRBV7-2 and TRBJ1-2; 11 bases fit TRBD1. CDR1 and CDR2 from the germline V gene are SGHTA and FQGNSA. The CDR3 extends over 16 amino acids. V gave up 4 bases and J gave up 11 bases; unmatched junction bases: 15. CDR3 amino acids: CASSSGTGGGLKGYTF. The CDR3 DNA is TGTGCCAGCAGCTCCGGGACAGGGGGAGGTCTAAAAGGTTACACCTTC.

J is TRBJ2-7 and V is TRBV7-9; no definite D call. The CDR3 loop spans 12 amino acids. From germline, CDR1 is SEHNR and CDR2 FQNEAQ (reference sequence). Between the trimmed V and J ends, which lost 1 base and 6 bases, there was a span of 7 bases. For the CDR3, the DNA is TGTGCCAGCAGCTTAGAGGTTTCCGAGCAGTACTTC. This sequence encodes CASSLEVSEQYF.

The gene calls are TRBV12-3 or TRBV12-4 and TRBJ1-1; tentative D call: TRBD1 (5 bases). The length of the CDR3 is 13 residues. Trimming shortened V by 3 bases and J by 4 bases, and 9 bases separated the two germline ends. The DNA for the CDR3 is TGTGCCAGCAGTTTTGGGCAGGGCACTGAAGCTTTCTTT. Translating it yields CASSFGQGTEAFF.

This chain connects TRBV7-9 to TRBJ1-2; a possible D gene is TRBD1 (5 bases). The V and J ends lost 1 base and 2 bases respectively, with 5 bases between them. Germline V gene sequence: CDR1 SEHNR, CDR2 FQNEAQ (reference sequence). CDR3 length: 13 amino acids. The CDR3 DNA is TGTGCCAGCAGCTTAGGACAGAACTATGGCTACACCTTC. Encoded protein: CASSLGQNYGYTF.

This chain joins TRBV9 and TRBJ1-3; D not resolved. CDR1 is SGDLS and CDR2 is YYNGEE in the germline V gene. Trimming stripped 0 bases from V and 0 bases from J, with 7 bases between. This CDR3 region has 15 residues. CDR3 sequence: CASSVDGSSGNTIYF. The CDR3 DNA is TGTGCCAGCAGCGTAGACGGATCCTCTGGAAACACCATATATTTT.

The chain has TRBV7-6 and TRBJ1-4; TRBD1 agrees at 7 bases. This CDR3 spans 15 amino acids. V shed 5 bases, J shed 7 bases, and the junction held 10 bases outside the gene matches. The germline V gene has CDR1 SGHVS and CDR2 FNYEAQ. CDR3 coding DNA: TGTGCCAGCAGCCCCCAGGGGGGCCCGGGTGAAAAACTGTTTTTT. This encodes CASSPQGGPGEKLFF.

This chain links TRBV6-5 with TRBJ1-1; tentatively, D is TRBD1 (6 bases). Trimming removed 5 bases at V and 1 base at J, with 11 bases between. This CDR3 comprises 14 residues. Germline CDR1 MNHEY, CDR2 SVGAGI. The CDR3 region is CASSRGQWNTEAFF. The CDR3 nucleotides are TGTGCCAGCAGTAGGGGACAATGGAACACTGAAGCTTTCTTT.

The gene calls are TRBV10-3 and TRBJ2-7; possibly TRBD2 for D (5 bases). The germline V and J ends were trimmed by 11 bases and 6 bases, with 26 bases remaining between them. Germline CDR1 is ENHRY and CDR2 is SYGVKD. There are 15 residues in the CDR3. In DNA, the CDR3 is TGTGCCTGCGGCGGGTTTGGGCCCATCCCTTCCGAGCAGTACTTC. This sequence encodes CACGGFGPIPSEQYF.

This clone appeared a single time. The chain employs TRBV5-1 and TRBJ2-3; TRBD1 or TRBD2 may be the D gene (5 bases each). In germline, CDR1 is SGHRS, CDR2 YFSETQ. Between the trimmed V and J ends, which lost 4 bases and 6 bases, there was a span of 12 bases. The CDR3 is 13 amino acids. The CDR3 reads CASSGTGPDTQYF. The CDR3 region has the DNA TGCGCCAGCAGCGGGACCGGGCCCGATACGCAGTATTTT.

This clone was seen a few times. The CDR3 is CASRPHDRDEQPQHF. CDR3 nucleotides: TGTGCCAGCAGACCCCATGACAGGGACGAACAGCCCCAGCATTTT. This chain links TRBV6-6 with TRBJ1-5; 7 nucleotides align to TRBD1. From germline, CDR1 is MNHNY and CDR2 SVGAGI (reference sequence). The V gene end was trimmed by 6 bases and the J gene end by 7 bases; junction bases not matched to a gene: 12. The CDR3 covers 15 residues.

V gene TRBV7-3 combines with J gene TRBJ2-5, with no clear D. The CDR3 has 13 residues. Deletions cut 5 bases from V and 4 bases from J, with 11 bases between. Germline lookup yields CDR1 SGHTA and CDR2 FQGTGA. CDR3 protein: CASSLRPGETQYF. In DNA form, the CDR3 reads TGTGCCAGCAGCCTACGCCCGGGAGAGACCCAGTACTTC.

The chain links TRBV2 to TRBJ2-1, with 7 bases fitting TRBD2. The germline CDR1 and CDR2 sequences are SNHLY and FYNNEI. V dropped 6 bases and J dropped 6; count of bases not matched to a gene: 5. This CDR3 is built from 13 residues. CDR3 nucleotides: TGTGCCAGCAGGGTCACGGGAGGCAATGAGCAGTTCTTC. As protein: CASRVTGGNEQFF.

The rearrangement uses TRBV19 and TRBJ1-1, with D possibly TRBD1 on 5 matching bases. CDR1 is LNHDA and CDR2 is SQIVND in the germline V gene (reference sequence). There are 15 residues in the CDR3. V shed 3 bases and J shed 5 bases, with 16 bases lying between them. CDR3 DNA sequence: TGTGCCAGTAGTATCGTGGGCAGGGCCGGGACTGAAGCTTTCTTT. Protein product: CASSIVGRAGTEAFF.

CDR3 coding DNA: TGTGCCAGCAGCTTCCGACTGAGGACCGGGGTAGCTTTCTTT. Translation gives CASSFRLRTGVAFF. This sequence joins TRBV7-9 and TRBJ1-1, with D uncertain. The CDR3 extends over 14 amino acids. Germline assignment: CDR1 SEHNR and CDR2 FQNEAQ (reference sequence). Trimming stripped 3 bases from V and 10 bases from J, with 18 bases between.

Ten or more counts support this clone. V usage is TRBV4-2 and J usage is TRBJ2-5, with 12 bases aligning to TRBD2. The junction had 2 bases not matched to a gene; V was cut back by 4 bases and J by 5 bases. Per germline, CDR1 LGHNA and CDR2 YNFKEQ. The CDR3 runs to 14 residues. The CDR3: CASSLGTSGETQYF. The CDR3 DNA reads as TGTGCCAGCAGCCTCGGGACTAGCGGGGAGACCCAGTACTTC.

The rearrangement uses TRBV19 and TRBJ1-5; the D gene is possibly TRBD1 (5 bases). V was cut by 6 bases and J by 2 bases, with 11 bases left in between. The CDR3 is 14 amino acids. In germline, CDR1 is LNHDA, CDR2 SQIVND (reference sequence). The CDR3 region is CASSPGMGNQPQHF. In DNA form, the CDR3 reads TGTGCCAGTAGCCCAGGGATGGGCAATCAGCCCCAGCATTTT.

This sequence joins TRBV5-1 and TRBJ1-4; the D gene is possibly TRBD1 (5 bases). The germline V gene has CDR1 SGHRS and CDR2 YFSETQ. The CDR3 extends over 16 amino acids. The germline V and J ends were trimmed by 0 bases and 5 bases, with 14 bases remaining between them. The CDR3 sequence is CASSLEGTTPNEKLFF. CDR3 coding DNA: TGCGCCAGCAGCTTGGAGGGGACCACCCCGAATGAAAAACTGTTTTTT.

V and J are TRBV6-5 and TRBJ2-1; 12 bases line up with TRBD2. The germline CDR1 and CDR2 sequences are MNHEY and SVGAGI. The CDR3 has 14 amino acids. The trim removed 2 bases at V and 10 bases at J, leaving 3 bases unmatched. The CDR3 bases are TGTGCCAGCAGTTACCCAGGACTAGCGGGAGAGCAGTTCTTC. It is translated as CASSYPGLAGEQFF.

This clone has a single count. V is TRBV25-1 and J is TRBJ2-5, with D perhaps TRBD2 (5 bases). The CDR3 extends over 15 amino acids. V dropped 0 bases and J dropped 2 bases, with 10 bases sitting between them. Germline lookup yields CDR1 MGHDK and CDR2 SYGVNS. In nucleotides, the CDR3 is TGTGCCAGCAGTGAATATTTAGGAGGTCAAGAGACCCAGTACTTC. Its translation is CASSEYLGGQETQYF.